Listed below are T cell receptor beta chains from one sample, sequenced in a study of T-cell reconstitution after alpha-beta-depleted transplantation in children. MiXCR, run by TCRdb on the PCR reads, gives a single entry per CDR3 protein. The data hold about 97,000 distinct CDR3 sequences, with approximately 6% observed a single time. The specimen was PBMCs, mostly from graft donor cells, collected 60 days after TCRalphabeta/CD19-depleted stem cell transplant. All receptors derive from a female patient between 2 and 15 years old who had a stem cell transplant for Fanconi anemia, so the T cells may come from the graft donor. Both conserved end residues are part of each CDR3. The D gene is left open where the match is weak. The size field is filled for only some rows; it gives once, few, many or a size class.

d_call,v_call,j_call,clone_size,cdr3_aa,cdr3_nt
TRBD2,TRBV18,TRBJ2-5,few,CASSPLTSLKYQETQYF,TGTGCCAGCTCGCCTTTGACTAGCCTTAAATACCAAGAGACCCAGTACTTC
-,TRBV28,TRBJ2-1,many,CASSYSPFYNEQFF,TGTGCCAGCAGTTATTCACCCTTCTACAATGAGCAGTTCTTC
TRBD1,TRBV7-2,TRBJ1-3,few,CASSYRQGRGNTIYF,TGTGCCAGCAGCTACCGACAGGGCAGAGGAAACACCATATATTTT
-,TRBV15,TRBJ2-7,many,CATSDPPGAYEQYF,TGTGCCACCAGTGACCCCCCCGGGGCCTACGAGCAGTACTTC
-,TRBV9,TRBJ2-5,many,CASSTQQETQYF,TGTGCCAGCAGCACTCAACAAGAGACCCAGTACTTC
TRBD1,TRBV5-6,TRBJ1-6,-,CVSHDRDRYNSPLHF,TGTGTCTCACACGACCGGGACAGATATAATTCACCCCTCCACTTT
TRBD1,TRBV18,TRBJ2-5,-,CASSRDRNEETQYF,TGTGCCAGCTCACGGGACAGGAACGAAGAGACCCAGTACTTC
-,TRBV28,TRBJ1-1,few,CASSQKLNTEAFF,TGTGCCAGCAGCCAAAAACTAAACACTGAAGCTTTCTTT
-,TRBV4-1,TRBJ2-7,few,CASSQDQGYEQYF,TGCGCCAGCAGCCAAGATCAGGGCTACGAGCAGTACTTC
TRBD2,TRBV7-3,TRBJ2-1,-,CASSLLGRTTSGRQNEQFF,TGTGCCAGCAGCTTACTTGGCAGAACTACTAGCGGGAGACAGAATGAGCAGTTCTTC
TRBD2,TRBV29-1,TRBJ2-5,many,CSVEEVLALQETQYF,TGCAGCGTTGAAGAAGTACTAGCGCTGCAAGAGACCCAGTACTTC
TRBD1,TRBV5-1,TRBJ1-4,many,CASAGTGQEKLFF,TGCGCCAGCGCCGGGACAGGTCAAGAAAAACTGTTTTTT
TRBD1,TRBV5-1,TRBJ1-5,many,CASSPMTGSGQPQHF,TGCGCCAGCAGCCCGATGACAGGGTCCGGTCAGCCCCAGCATTTT
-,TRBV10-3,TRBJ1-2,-,CAINDGRTAYYGYTF,TGTGCCATCAATGATGGTAGGACGGCTTACTATGGCTACACCTTC
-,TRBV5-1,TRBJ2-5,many,CASSHEYQETQYF,TGCGCCAGCAGCCACGAGTACCAAGAGACCCAGTACTTC
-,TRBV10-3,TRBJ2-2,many,CAISESSGYTGELFF,TGTGCCATCAGTGAATCCAGCGGATACACCGGGGAGCTGTTTTTT
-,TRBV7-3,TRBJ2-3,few,CASSLGVTSTDTQYF,TGTGCCAGCAGCTTAGGCGTTACAAGCACAGATACGCAGTATTTT
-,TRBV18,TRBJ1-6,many,CASSDFPGENSPLHF,TGTGCCAGCTCAGATTTTCCGGGCGAGAATTCACCCCTCCACTTT
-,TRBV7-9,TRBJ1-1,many,CASSFQVNTEAFF,TGTGCCAGCAGCTTTCAAGTAAACACTGAAGCTTTCTTT
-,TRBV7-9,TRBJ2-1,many,CASSLAISYNEQFF,TGTGCCAGCAGCTTAGCGATTTCCTACAATGAGCAGTTCTTC
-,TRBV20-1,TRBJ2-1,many,CSASDTYNEQFF,TGCAGTGCCTCGGACACTTACAATGAGCAGTTCTTC
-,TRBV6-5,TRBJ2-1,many,CASSYSASYNEQFF,TGTGCCAGCAGTTACTCTGCTTCCTACAATGAGCAGTTCTTC
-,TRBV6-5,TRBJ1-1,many,CASSSTGRRTEAFF,TGTGCCAGCAGTTCCACAGGGAGACGGACTGAAGCTTTCTTT
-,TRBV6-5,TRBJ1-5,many,CASSYSGEADQPQHF,TGTGCCAGCAGTTACTCCGGGGAGGCTGATCAGCCCCAGCATTTT
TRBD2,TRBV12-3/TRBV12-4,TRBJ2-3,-,CASSYLVAGGDTQYF,TGTGCCAGCAGTTACCTCGTAGCGGGAGGAGATACGCAGTATTTT
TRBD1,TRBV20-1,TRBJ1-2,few,CSASSGTGDGYGYTF,TGCAGTGCTAGTTCTGGGACAGGGGATGGCTATGGCTACACCTTC
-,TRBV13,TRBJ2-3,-,CASSLTSTLLNTQYF,TGTGCCAGCAGCCTAACGTCTACCCTCCTAAATACGCAGTATTTT
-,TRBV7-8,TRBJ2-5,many,CASSLTRVQETQYF,TGTGCCAGCAGCCTGACGAGGGTTCAAGAGACCCAGTACTTC
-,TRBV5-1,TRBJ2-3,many,CASSWNVGGADTQYF,TGCGCCAGCAGCTGGAATGTAGGAGGAGCAGATACGCAGTATTTT
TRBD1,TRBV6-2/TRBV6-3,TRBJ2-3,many,CASSVPGGASTDTQYF,TGTGCCAGCAGTGTGCCAGGGGGCGCAAGCACAGATACGCAGTATTTT
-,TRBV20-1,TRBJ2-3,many,CSARVLATDTQYF,TGCAGTGCTAGAGTCCTAGCCACAGATACGCAGTATTTT
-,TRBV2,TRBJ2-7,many,CASSEDGSYEQYF,TGTGCCAGCAGTGAAGACGGCTCCTACGAGCAGTACTTC
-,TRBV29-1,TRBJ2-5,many,CSVSRGRGRETQYF,TGCAGCGTTAGCCGGGGGCGAGGAAGGGAGACCCAGTACTTC
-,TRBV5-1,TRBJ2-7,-,CASSLIGEQYF,TGCGCCAGCAGCTTGATAGGCGAGCAGTACTTC
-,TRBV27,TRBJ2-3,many,CASSFLPPLRATDTQYF,TGTGCCAGCAGTTTCCTCCCCCCCCTGCGGGCCACAGATACGCAGTATTTT
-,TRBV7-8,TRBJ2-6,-,CASSQRGLPRAGANVLTF,TGTGCCAGCAGCCAGAGAGGACTGCCACGGGCTGGGGCCAACGTCCTGACTTTC
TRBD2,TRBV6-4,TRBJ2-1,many,CASSSASGGNEQFF,TGTGCCAGCAGTTCAGCTAGCGGGGGCAATGAGCAGTTCTTC
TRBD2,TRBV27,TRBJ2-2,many,CASSWGGPGELFF,TGTGCCAGCAGTTGGGGAGGGCCCGGGGAGCTGTTTTTT
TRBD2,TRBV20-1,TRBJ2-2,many,CSARGLAGLNTGELFF,TGCAGTGCTAGGGGACTAGCGGGCCTTAACACCGGGGAGCTGTTTTTT
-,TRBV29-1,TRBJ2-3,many,CSVDHPRVHTDTQYF,TGCAGCGTCGACCACCCCAGGGTCCACACAGATACGCAGTATTTT
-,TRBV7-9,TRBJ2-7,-,CASSIRTGREYEQYF,TGTGCCAGCAGCATACGGACAGGGCGGGAGTACGAGCAGTACTTC
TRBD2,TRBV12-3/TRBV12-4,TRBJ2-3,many,CASSLRASGVTDTQYF,TGTGCCAGCAGTTTACGGGCTAGCGGGGTCACAGATACGCAGTATTTT
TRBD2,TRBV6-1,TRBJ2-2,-,CASRPSGGARELFF,TGTGCCAGCAGGCCTAGCGGGGGGGCCCGGGAGCTGTTTTTT
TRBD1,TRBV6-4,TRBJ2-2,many,CASSDDRQGAWFYTGELFF,TGTGCCAGCAGTGACGATAGACAGGGAGCTTGGTTTTACACCGGGGAGCTGTTTTTT
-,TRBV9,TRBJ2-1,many,CASSVENEQFF,TGTGCCAGCAGCGTAGAAAATGAGCAGTTCTTC
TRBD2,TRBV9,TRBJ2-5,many,CASSVTSGAETQYF,TGTGCCAGCAGCGTTACTAGCGGAGCGGAGACCCAGTACTTC
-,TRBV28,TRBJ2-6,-,CASSWRPGANVLTF,TGTGCCAGCAGTTGGCGTCCCGGGGCCAACGTCCTGACTTTC
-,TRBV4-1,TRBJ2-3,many,CASSQTGFLTDTQYF,TGCGCCAGCAGCCAGACCGGGTTCCTCACAGATACGCAGTATTTT
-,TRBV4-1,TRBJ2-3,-,CASSQDPAATTDTQYF,TGCGCCAGCAGCCAAGACCCAGCGGCGACCACAGATACGCAGTATTTT
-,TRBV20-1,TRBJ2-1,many,CSAWRLGNEQFF,TGCAGTGCTTGGAGATTGGGGAATGAGCAGTTCTTC
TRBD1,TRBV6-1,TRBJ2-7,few,CASSKGQGFSYEQYF,TGTGCCAGCAGTAAGGGACAGGGGTTCTCCTACGAGCAGTACTTC
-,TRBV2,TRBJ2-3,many,CASSEALGGPTDTQYF,TGTGCCAGCAGTGAAGCGCTGGGGGGTCCCACAGATACGCAGTATTTT
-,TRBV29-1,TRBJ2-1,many,CSVDQGLSYNEQFF,TGCAGCGTTGATCAGGGGCTCTCTTACAATGAGCAGTTCTTC
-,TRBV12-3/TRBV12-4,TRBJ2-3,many,CASSFLAGGTDTQYF,-
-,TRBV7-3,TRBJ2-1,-,CASSPGPSSYNEQFF,TGTGCCAGCAGTCCGGGGCCGAGCTCCTACAATGAGCAGTTCTTC
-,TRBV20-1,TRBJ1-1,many,CSAREAGWGDTEAFF,TGCAGTGCTAGAGAGGCAGGGTGGGGGGACACTGAAGCTTTCTTT